This entry features one TCR beta chain sequence. What it binds is unknown. Repertoires were generated with immunoSEQ multiplex PCR, while TCRdb's copy carries only in-frame clones and drops some. Of 150,000 or so clones listed, almost 90% are singletons. These data are taken from a study of T cell responses to AZD1222 COVID-19 vaccine. The germline V gene encodes CDR1 MDHEN and CDR2 SYDVKM. The CDR3 has 15 residues. The V and J ends lost 4 bases and 10 bases, in that order; junction bases with no gene match: 9. General observations from the study: Spike-wide coverage was observed for vaccine-associated CD4 TCRs, with dominant responses at 160-218 and 743-854. Clonal diversity was possibly underestimated, and white British individuals and females predominated among donors. Repertoire sampling occurred only after the peak T cell response. At baseline, seropositivity was found in only 5 to 7 AZD1222 recipients.

The input for sequencing was peripheral blood, taken on day 0 of AZD1222 vaccination. The source of this sequence is an adult in good health. The chain is built from TRBV28 and TRBJ1-6, with TRBD1 identical over 8 bases. The CDR3 here is CASSSGTGRGSPLHF. DNA for the CDR3: TGTGCCAGCAGTTCCGGGACAGGCCGAGGGTCACCCCTCCACTTT. The full variable domain, rest sourced from reference TRBV28 and TRBJ1-6, is DVKVTQSSRYLVKRTGEKVFLECVQDMDHENMFWYRQDPGLGLRLIYFSYDVKMKEKGDIPEGYSVSREKKERFSLILESASTNQTSMYLCASSSGTGRGSPLHFGNGTRLTVT.